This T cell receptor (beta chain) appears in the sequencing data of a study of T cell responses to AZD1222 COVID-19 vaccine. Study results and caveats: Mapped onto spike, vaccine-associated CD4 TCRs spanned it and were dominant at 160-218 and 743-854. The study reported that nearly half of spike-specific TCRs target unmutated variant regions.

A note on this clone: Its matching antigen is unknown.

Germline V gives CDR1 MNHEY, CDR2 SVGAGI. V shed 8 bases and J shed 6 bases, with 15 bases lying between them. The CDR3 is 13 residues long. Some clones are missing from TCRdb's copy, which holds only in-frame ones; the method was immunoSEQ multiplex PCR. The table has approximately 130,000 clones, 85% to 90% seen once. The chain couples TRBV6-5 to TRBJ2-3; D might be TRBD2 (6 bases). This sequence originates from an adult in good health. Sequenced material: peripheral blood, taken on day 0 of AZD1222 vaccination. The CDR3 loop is CASGLEGRDTQYF. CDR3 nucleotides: TGTGCCAGCGGGCTAGAAGGGAGGGATACGCAGTATTTT.